This T cell receptor (beta chain) came from a study of CD8+CD57+ T cells in acquired aplastic anemia. Looked up from germline, CDR1 is DFQATT and CDR2 is SNEGSKA (reference sequence). V was clipped by 6 bases and J by 5 bases; unmatched bases: 3. This CDR3 contains 12 residues. Investigators profiled TCR beta VDJ and CDR3 from genomic DNA template. Via MiXCR, TCRdb re-called the reads, giving one row per CDR3 protein. The sample carries around 430,000 distinct CDR3 sequences, less than 35% recorded once. Individuals selected for sequencing had exhibited CD8+CD57+ cell expansion on flow cytometry. This clonotype was seen many times.

This chain links TRBV20-1 with TRBJ2-3, with TRBD2 identical over 9 bases. The sample consisted of sorted CD4+, CD8+, or CD8+CD57+ T cells (not recorded which) from PBMCs. The TCR originated in a human donor with aplastic anemia. CDR3 in amino acids: CSAQRGEDTQYF. Written as DNA, the CDR3 is TGCAGTGCACAGCGGGGGGAAGATACGCAGTATTTT.